The 5 T cell receptor beta chains in this list originate from one sample, sequenced in a study of Ad26.COV2.S vaccination and SARS-CoV-2 variants. Data came from immunoSEQ multiplex PCR; TCRdb stores just in-frame clones and leaves some out. Seen here are over 110,000 clones, roughly 88% observed once, and the top ten hold approximately 5.1%. Sequencing used peripheral blood, obtained after recovery from COVID-19. All receptors derive from a human donor who had recovered from COVID-19.

This clone has a single count. The genes are TRBV19 and TRBJ1-1; TRBD1 aligns across 10 bases. The V gene end was trimmed by 10 bases and the J gene end by 3 bases; junction bases not matched to a gene: 8. Looked up from germline, CDR1 is LNHDA and CDR2 is SQIVND (reference sequence). CDR3 length equals 14 residues. DNA for the CDR3: TGTGCCACCTCTGGGACAGGGGTTCACACTGAAGCTTTCTTT. It codes for CATSGTGVHTEAFF.

The chain couples TRBV28 to TRBJ1-2, with 7 bases that match TRBD1. V gave up 6 bases and J gave up 5 bases; unmatched junction bases: 21. CDR3 length: 18 residues. Germline V lookup: CDR1 MDHEN, CDR2 SYDVKM. CDR3 sequence (DNA): TGTGCCAGCAGGAGAGCTAGTGCGATCTTGGACAGGCTATATGGCTACACCTTC. This translates into CASRRASAILDRLYGYTF.

This clone has only one observation. This chain uses TRBV5-6 with TRBJ1-2; weak D call: TRBD1 (5 bases). The germline V gene encodes CDR1 SGHDT and CDR2 YYEEEE. The V end lost 0 bases, the J end lost 6 bases, and 9 bases lay between the germline ends. The CDR3 spans 13 residues. CDR3 nucleotide sequence: TGTGCCAGCAGCTTGGGACCCAGGGATGGCTACACCTTC. Residues: CASSLGPRDGYTF. Full variable domain (outside the CDR3, taken from reference TRBV5-6 and TRBJ1-2): DAGVTQSPTHLIKTRGQQVTLRCSPKSGHDTVSWYQQALGQGPQFIFQYYEEEERQRGNFPDRFSGHQFPNYSSELNVNALLLGDSALYLCASSLGPRDGYTFGSGTRLTVV.

The chain recombines TRBV28 with TRBJ1-1, with D possibly being TRBD1 (5 bases). Trimming left V 6 bases short and J 9 bases short, with 11 bases between. CDR1 and CDR2 from the germline V gene are MDHEN and SYDVKM. The CDR3 is made up of 11 amino acids. The CDR3, as DNA: TGTGCCAGCAGCCCCAGGGTACAAGCTTTCTTT. Translating gives CASSPRVQAFF.

This chain links TRBV24-1 with TRBJ1-5, with D uncertain. Deletions cut 4 bases from V and 3 bases from J, with 12 bases between. The CDR3 has 15 amino acids. Germline CDR1 reads KGHDR; CDR2 reads SFDVKD. CDR3 sequence reads: CATSEPNPDNQPQHF. CDR3 sequence (DNA): TGTGCCACCAGTGAACCTAATCCAGACAATCAGCCCCAGCATTTT.